The T cell receptor (beta chain) under discussion was sequenced for a study of cytomegalovirus exposure and HLA in healthy donors. Use of 60 Vbeta and 13 Jbeta primers characterized the PCR. Some clones are missing from TCRdb's copy, which holds only in-frame ones; the method was immunoSEQ multiplex PCR. Here the sample spans 95,000 to 120,000 clones, about 77% being singletons. This CDR3 contains 15 residues. The junction had 9 bases not matched to a gene; V was cut back by 3 bases and J by 4 bases. Germline values: CDR1 ENHRY, CDR2 SYGVKD. This clone has just a few counts. This TCR was sampled from a woman between 25 and 40 years old in good health and CMV-seropositive. J is TRBJ2-7 and V is TRBV10-3; 7 bases agree with TRBD2. The sample comprised PBMCs. CDR3 coding DNA: TGTGCCATCAGTGAATCAGGCGGGAGAGGGTACGAGCAGTACTTC. This codes for CAISESGGRGYEQYF.